Each of the 13 T cell receptor beta chains below was sequenced from the same sample in a study of identifying expanded T cells in peripheral blood. This table comes from immunoSEQ multiplex PCR, and its TCRdb copy is limited to in-frame clones, with some not included. The table has some 75,000 clones, roughly 90% seen once. The sample taken for sequencing was blood. The receptors were gathered from a person aged 18 to 69 in good health.

CDR3 DNA: TGTGCCAGCAGCCTACAGGGGGCAATAGGAGAGCAGTACTTC. This codes for CASSLQGAIGEQYF. The rearrangement links TRBV7-9 to TRBJ2-7; 9 nucleotides line up with TRBD1. The germline gives CDR1 SEHNR, CDR2 FQNEAQ (reference sequence). This CDR3 is 14 amino acids long. Trimming cost V 5 bases and J 7 bases; bases outside gene matches: 9.

This CDR3 reads CASSLLAGHNEQFF. For the CDR3, the DNA is TGTGCCAGCAGCTTACTGGCAGGTCACAATGAGCAGTTCTTC. The chain has TRBV7-9 and TRBJ2-1; D unresolved. In germline, CDR1 is SEHNR, CDR2 FQNEAQ (reference sequence). This CDR3 region has 14 residues. V was shortened by 2 bases and J by 5 bases, with 10 bases between the two germline ends.

The CDR3 region is CASSLGSNQPQHF. The CDR3, as DNA: TGTGCCAGCAGCTTAGGGAGCAATCAGCCCCAGCATTTT. The chain is built from TRBV11-2 and TRBJ1-5, with D unclear. Germline lookup yields CDR1 SGHAT and CDR2 FQNNGV. V dropped 1 base and J dropped 1 base, with 2 bases sitting between them. This CDR3 spans 13 amino acids.

The chain uses TRBV30 and TRBJ2-6; TRBD1 agrees at 8 bases. The V gene end was trimmed by 4 bases and the J gene end by 4 bases; junction bases not matched to a gene: 15. Germline V gene data show CDR1 as GTSNPN and CDR2 as SVGIG (reference sequence). There are 18 residues in the CDR3. DNA for the CDR3: TGTGCCTGGAAGAGATTCCGGCAGGGGGCGTCAGGGGCCAACGTCCTGACTTTC. Amino acids: CAWKRFRQGASGANVLTF.

The rearrangement joins TRBV28 to TRBJ2-5; tentatively, D is TRBD1 or TRBD2 (6 bases each). This CDR3 region has 15 residues. V was cut by 5 bases and J by 5 bases, with 18 bases left in between. CDR1 is MDHEN, CDR2 SYDVKM, per germline. The CDR3 protein is CASSQVGGLRETQYF. DNA for the CDR3: TGTGCCAGCAGTCAGGTGGGGGGCCTCAGGGAGACCCAGTACTTC.

V and J are TRBV18 and TRBJ1-1; D is ambiguous. Trimming pared 8 bases from V and 4 bases from J, leaving 11 bases between. This CDR3 is built from 12 residues. In germline, CDR1 is KGHSH, CDR2 LQKENI. Here the CDR3 reads CASATASTEAFF. DNA of the CDR3: TGTGCCAGCGCGACGGCATCCACTGAAGCTTTCTTT.

The J gene is TRBJ2-7, the V gene TRBV10-3; 9 bases map to TRBD2. Germline V gene lookup returns CDR1 ENHRY and CDR2 SYGVKD. The V and J ends lost 0 bases and 3 bases, in that order; junction bases with no gene match: 3. The CDR3 length is 15 residues. The CDR3 is CAISESLAGIYEQYF. The CDR3 DNA reads TGTGCCATCAGTGAGTCCCTAGCGGGAATCTACGAGCAGTACTTC.

The chain carries TRBV4-1 and TRBJ2-1, with 9 bases lining up with TRBD2. V lost 4 bases and J lost 5; bases outside the gene matches: 6. The CDR3 is 15 residues long. The germline CDR1 and CDR2 sequences are MGHRA and YSYEKL. The CDR3 coding sequence is TGCGCCAGCAGCCCTGGGACTAGCCCTCACAATGAGCAGTTCTTC. It translates to CASSPGTSPHNEQFF.

CDR3 DNA: TGTGCCAGCAGTTACGTGGAGACCCAGTACTTC. Protein: CASSYVETQYF. The chain employs TRBV6-5 and TRBJ2-5; D gene unclear. The germline V gene encodes CDR1 MNHEY and CDR2 SVGAGI. CDR3 length: 11 residues. With 2 bases removed from V and 5 bases from J, the gap between germline ends came to 3 bases.

The chain combines TRBV7-2 with TRBJ2-1; D gene unclear. Germline assignment: CDR1 SGHTA and CDR2 FQGNSA. This CDR3 comprises 15 residues. With 3 bases removed from V and 2 bases from J, the gap between germline ends came to 11 bases. CDR3 sequence (DNA): TGTGCCAGCAGCTTTCCGACGGTCACCTACAATGAGCAGTTCTTC. This translates into CASSFPTVTYNEQFF.

V and J are TRBV7-3 and TRBJ2-7; D perhaps matches TRBD2 (6 bases). There are 14 residues in the CDR3. The V end was cut by 1 base, the J end by 7 bases, with 14 bases between. Germline values: CDR1 SGHTA, CDR2 FQGTGA. This chain's CDR3 is CASSLRQASEEQYF. The CDR3 DNA reads TGTGCCAGCAGCTTAAGGCAGGCTAGCGAAGAGCAGTACTTC. The full variable domain, its missing parts supplied by reference TRBV7-3 and TRBJ2-7, is GAGVSQTPSNKVTEKGKYVELRCDPISGHTALYWYRQSLGQGPEFLIYFQGTGAADDSGLPNDRFFAVRPEGSVSTLKIQRTERGDSAVYLCASSLRQASEEQYFGPGTRLTVT.

This rearrangement joins TRBV7-2 to TRBJ1-1; D call uncertain. This CDR3 has 12 residues. CDR1 is SGHTA and CDR2 is FQGNSA in the germline V gene. Between the trimmed V and J ends, which lost 4 bases and 7 bases, there was a span of 10 bases. The DNA of the CDR3 is TGTGCCAGCAGCTCGATATGGGGTGAAGCTTTCTTT. Encoded protein: CASSSIWGEAFF.

The chain combines TRBV13 with TRBJ2-2, with TRBD2 identical over 11 bases. Trimming took 5 bases from V and 1 from J; bases not matched to a gene: 0. CDR3 size: 15 residues. Germline CDR1 is PRHDT and CDR2 is FYEKMQ (reference sequence). In DNA, the CDR3 is TGTGCCAGCAGCGGGACTAGCGGGAACACCGGGGAGCTGTTTTTT. Encoded protein: CASSGTSGNTGELFF.